The 27 T cell receptor beta chains in this list originate from one sample, sequenced in a study of vaccination effects on CD4 cells after COVID-19. Antigen-specific CD4+ T cells were first expanded with viral peptide pools by the ViraFEST assay and only then sequenced. Scientists isolated CD4+ T cells after a roughly 9-day culture period ended. Nucleocapsid antibody tests were negative, and the vaccine recipients had no prior SARS-CoV-2 infection. Sequenced by immunoSEQ multiplex PCR; TCRdb stores in-frame clones only, minus some. Of about 23,000 clones listed, roughly four fifths are singletons. No antigen has been assigned to these receptors. Sample: CD4+ T cells from PBMCs cultured with SARS-CoV-2 spike peptides, taken before COVID-19 vaccination. The receptors come from a human donor who received a COVID-19 vaccine.

The chain carries TRBV5-1 and TRBJ2-5; the match to TRBD2 covers 11 bases. The CDR3 has 16 amino acids. Germline CDR1 SGHRS, CDR2 YFSETQ. V gave up 1 base and J gave up 2 bases; unmatched junction bases: 4. The CDR3 spells CASSLHSGGVQETQYF. DNA for the CDR3: TGCGCCAGCAGCTTGCATAGCGGGGGGGTTCAAGAGACCCAGTACTTC.

This sequence joins TRBV20-1 and TRBJ1-1; D is perhaps TRBD1 (5 bases). Looked up from germline, CDR1 is DFQATT and CDR2 is SNEGSKA (reference sequence). The CDR3 consists of 14 residues. V gave up 3 bases and J gave up 0 bases, with 11 bases separating them. CDR3 amino acids: CSASRGRVNTEAFF. The CDR3 DNA reads as TGCAGTGCTAGTCGGGGACGGGTGAACACTGAAGCTTTCTTT.

This chain connects TRBV19 to TRBJ1-3; TRBD1 might be the D (5 bases). The germline gives CDR1 LNHDA, CDR2 SQIVND (reference sequence). Trimming stripped 1 base from V and 7 bases from J, with 20 bases between. The CDR3 has 17 residues. The CDR3 region has the DNA TGTGCCAGTAGTATAGGATTGTTCTCCGGGACTAAGAACACCATATATTTT. It specifies CASSIGLFSGTKNTIYF. Together with reference TRBV19 and TRBJ1-3, the CDR3 gives the full variable domain: DGGITQSPKYLFRKEGQNVTLSCEQNLNHDAMYWYRQDPGQGLRLIYYSQIVNDFQKGDIAEGYSVSREKKESFPLTVTSAQKNPTAFYLCASSIGLFSGTKNTIYFGEGSWLTVV.

The chain is built from TRBV6-5 and TRBJ2-2; 7 positions agree with TRBD2. With V trimmed by 0 bases and J by 1 base, 2 bases remained unmatched. The CDR3 is 16 residues long. The germline V gene has CDR1 MNHEY and CDR2 SVGAGI. The CDR3 loop reads CASSYSSSGNTGELFF. CDR3 in DNA: TGTGCCAGCAGTTACTCGTCTAGCGGGAACACCGGGGAGCTGTTTTTT.

This clone is a singleton in its sample. This chain uses TRBV6-1 with TRBJ2-7; D not certain. Per germline, CDR1 MNHNS and CDR2 SASEGT. CDR3 length: 14 amino acids. With 0 bases removed from V and 3 bases from J, the gap between germline ends came to 9 bases. As DNA, the CDR3 is TGTGCCAGCAGTGAAGCGGGTCAAGGCTACGAGCAGTACTTC. Its protein product is CASSEAGQGYEQYF.

The chain joins TRBV18 to TRBJ2-2, with 7 bases matching TRBD2. The CDR3 totals 18 residues. CDR1 and CDR2 from the germline V gene are KGHSH and LQKENI. V lost 3 bases to trimming and J lost 2 bases; unmatched junction nucleotides: 12. The CDR3 protein is CASSPFISLADNTGELFF. The CDR3 nucleotides read TGTGCCAGCTCACCTTTTATATCCCTAGCGGATAACACCGGGGAGCTGTTTTTT.

This clone was seen just once. This chain joins TRBV29-1 and TRBJ2-3; TRBD1 agrees at 9 bases. This CDR3 spans 15 amino acids. CDR1 is SQVTM and CDR2 is ANQGSEA in the germline V gene. After removal of 8 bases from V and 2 bases from J, the junction contained 11 bases not matched to a gene. In DNA, the CDR3 is TGCAGCACTAGAGGGACAGGGTCGAACACAGATACGCAGTATTTT. Amino acid sequence: CSTRGTGSNTDTQYF.

This clone was observed a single time. This chain joins TRBV9 and TRBJ2-5; D might be TRBD2 (6 bases). CDR1 SGDLS and CDR2 YYNGEE come from the germline V gene. V was clipped by 0 bases and J by 1 base, with 10 bases between them. The CDR3 is made up of 15 amino acids. DNA for the CDR3: TGTGCCAGCAGCGTAGGCGGAGGGCCCCAAGAGACCCAGTACTTC. Amino acids: CASSVGGGPQETQYF.

This clone was observed a single time. V and J are TRBV12-5 and TRBJ2-3, with 8 positions matching TRBD1. This CDR3 spans 14 amino acids. The V gene end was trimmed by 6 bases and the J gene end by 4 bases; junction bases not matched to a gene: 6. Germline CDR1 and CDR2: LGHNT and FRNRAP. The CDR3 DNA reads TGTGCTAGTGGCCTCAACAGGGGGGCAGATACGCAGTATTTT. This sequence encodes CASGLNRGADTQYF. Filled out from reference TRBV12-5 and TRBJ2-3, the complete variable domain reads DARVTQTPRHKVTEMGQEVTMRCQPILGHNTVFWYRQTMMQGLELLAYFRNRAPLDDSGMPKDRFSAEMPDATLATLKIQPSEPRDSAVYFCASGLNRGADTQYFGPGTRLTVL.

This sequence joins TRBV7-9 and TRBJ2-1; 8 positions match TRBD2. This CDR3 comprises 16 residues. Trimming removed 5 bases from V and 3 bases from J; junction bases left unmatched: 9. Germline CDR1 is SEHNR and CDR2 is FQNEAQ (reference sequence). CDR3 loop: CASSLTSGGVYNEQFF. CDR3 coding DNA: TGTGCCAGCAGCCTCACGAGCGGGGGAGTCTACAATGAGCAGTTCTTC.

The J gene is TRBJ1-1, the V gene TRBV12-5, with no clear D. The germline CDR1 and CDR2 sequences are LGHNT and FRNRAP. CDR3 length: 13 residues. The V end was cut by 1 base, the J end by 4 bases, with 7 bases between. The CDR3 DNA sequence: TGTGCTAGTGGTTTGGAAGTGCCCACTGAAGCTTTCTTT. Protein: CASGLEVPTEAFF.

This sequence joins TRBV7-2 and TRBJ2-7, with D hard to call. V lost 1 base and J lost 6, with 7 bases in between. The CDR3 covers 12 residues. The germline V gene encodes CDR1 SGHTA and CDR2 FQGNSA. Here the CDR3 DNA reads TGTGCCAGCAGCTTAGGTCGTCTCGAGCAGTACTTC. Its protein is CASSLGRLEQYF.

The CDR3 DNA reads as TGCGCCAGCACCCTAGCGGGGGGCACAGATACGCAGTATTTT. It specifies CASTLAGGTDTQYF. The genes are TRBV5-1 and TRBJ2-3, with 10 bases fitting TRBD2. CDR3 length: 14 amino acids. V was pared by 6 bases and J by 1 base, with 2 bases of the junction left unmatched. Germline V gene sequence: CDR1 SGHRS, CDR2 YFSETQ.

The chain employs TRBV6-2 or TRBV6-3 and TRBJ1-6; no reliable D call. Germline CDR1 MNHEY, CDR2 SVGEGT. CDR3 length equals 14 residues. Trimming stripped 5 bases from V and 9 bases from J, with 14 bases between. In DNA, the CDR3 is TGTGCCAGCAGTCACGGAATACCTGCTTCACCCCTCCACTTT. Translated: CASSHGIPASPLHF.

The CDR3 spells CASSQDPDRGYGYTF. CDR3 coding DNA: TGTGCCAGCAGCCAAGATCCGGACAGGGGCTATGGCTACACCTTC. This chain uses TRBV3-1 (or the pseudogene TRBV3-2) with TRBJ1-2, with 9 bases identical to TRBD1. Germline V CDR1 and CDR2: LGHDT, YNNKEL (reference sequence). After removal of 0 bases from V and 4 bases from J, the junction contained 3 bases not matched to a gene. There are 15 residues in the CDR3.

The chain employs TRBV6-5 and TRBJ2-3; D uncertain. V was pared by 7 bases and J by 0 bases, with 14 bases between. Germline CDR1 MNHEY, CDR2 SVGAGI. CDR3 length: 15 residues. CDR3 DNA: TGTGCCAGCAAACAGCGAGCCCCGAGCACAGATACGCAGTATTTT. This gives the protein CASKQRAPSTDTQYF.

This chain links TRBV11-2 with TRBJ2-7, with D possibly being TRBD2 (5 bases). Germline assignment: CDR1 SGHAT and CDR2 FQNNGV. The V and J ends lost 1 base and 2 bases respectively, with 15 bases between them. The CDR3 loop spans 16 amino acids. CDR3 amino acids: CASSLGPAPGTYEQYF. CDR3 nucleotide sequence: TGTGCCAGCAGCTTAGGGCCCGCTCCCGGGACCTACGAGCAGTACTTC. The full variable domain, in which reference TRBV11-2 and TRBJ2-7 provide the parts outside the CDR3, is EAGVAQSPRYKIIEKRQSVAFWCNPISGHATLYWYQQILGQGPKLLIQFQNNGVVDDSQLPKDRFSAERLKGVDSTLKIQPAKLEDSAVYLCASSLGPAPGTYEQYFGPGTRLTVT.

This chain uses TRBV27 with TRBJ1-6; 11 bases map to TRBD1. The CDR3 runs 15 residues. Germline lookup yields CDR1 MNHEY and CDR2 SMNVEV (reference sequence). After removal of 5 bases from V and 7 bases from J, the junction contained 4 bases not matched to a gene. The CDR3 DNA reads as TGTGCCAGCAGTCCGGACAGGGGGCACAATTCACCCCTCCACTTT. Translation gives CASSPDRGHNSPLHF.

This clone occurred a few times. This chain connects TRBV5-1 to TRBJ1-3; D uncertain. Trimming cost V 3 bases and J 8 bases, with 12 bases left between them. The CDR3 loop spans 13 amino acids. Germline V gene sequence: CDR1 SGHRS, CDR2 YFSETQ. The CDR3 nucleotides read TGCGCCAGCAGCTCGGGTCGCGGGGACACCATATATTTT. This gives the protein CASSSGRGDTIYF. The full variable domain, rest sourced from reference TRBV5-1 and TRBJ1-3, is KAGVTQTPRYLIKTRGQQVTLSCSPISGHRSVSWYQQTPGQGLQFLFEYFSETQRNKGNFPGRFSGRQFSNSRSEMNVSTLELGDSALYLCASSSGRGDTIYFGEGSWLTVV.

This clone was observed a few times. V usage is TRBV11-2 and J usage is TRBJ1-2; D is undetermined. Germline values: CDR1 SGHAT, CDR2 FQNNGV. The CDR3 contains 13 residues. The ends were cut back, 2 bases at V and 3 bases at J, with 7 bases in the middle. CDR3 DNA: TGTGCCAGCAGCTTATCAGAAGACTATGGCTACACCTTC. Translated: CASSLSEDYGYTF.

The chain links TRBV3-1 (or the pseudogene TRBV3-2) to TRBJ2-5; D is possibly TRBD2 (7 bases). V shed 3 bases and J shed 5 bases, with 16 bases lying between them. Germline CDR1 is LGHDT and CDR2 is YNNKEL (reference sequence). There are 15 residues in the CDR3. This CDR3 is CASSQFRGGGETQYF. The CDR3 coding sequence is TGTGCCAGCAGCCAGTTTCGAGGGGGAGGGGAGACCCAGTACTTC.

The chain has TRBV11-2 and TRBJ2-7; perhaps TRBD1 as D (5 bases). Germline V gene data show CDR1 as SGHAT and CDR2 as FQNNGV. The CDR3 sequence is 14 residues long. Trimming stripped 1 base from V and 3 bases from J, with 10 bases between. The DNA of the CDR3 is TGTGCCAGCAGCTTAGCAGGGTTAGACTACGAGCAGTACTTC. It specifies CASSLAGLDYEQYF. The full variable domain, completed using reference TRBV11-2 and TRBJ2-7, is EAGVAQSPRYKIIEKRQSVAFWCNPISGHATLYWYQQILGQGPKLLIQFQNNGVVDDSQLPKDRFSAERLKGVDSTLKIQPAKLEDSAVYLCASSLAGLDYEQYFGPGTRLTVT.

The chain uses TRBV4-1 and TRBJ2-7; no clear D gene. V lost 1 base and J 5 bases, leaving 15 bases between the germline ends. The CDR3 sequence is 15 residues long. Germline loops: CDR1 MGHRA, CDR2 YSYEKL. The DNA of the CDR3 is TGCGCCAGCAGCCAAGCTTATATCAGTCTCAACGAGCAGTACTTC. Amino acid sequence: CASSQAYISLNEQYF.

This clone turned up a few times. This chain joins TRBV6-5 and TRBJ1-3; D call uncertain. Germline assignment: CDR1 MNHEY and CDR2 SVGAGI. The V gene lost 2 bases and the J gene lost 4 bases, with 15 bases spanning the gap. There are 16 residues in the CDR3. The CDR3 nucleotides read TGTGCCAGCAGTTACAAACAGTCGAGTGTCGGAAACACCATATATTTT. This sequence encodes CASSYKQSSVGNTIYF.

The rearrangement joins TRBV29-1 to TRBJ1-2; D might be TRBD1 (5 bases). Germline V gives CDR1 SQVTM, CDR2 ANQGSEA. V shed 4 bases and J shed 0 bases, with 15 bases lying between them. The length of the CDR3 is 15 residues. The CDR3, as DNA: TGCAGCGTTGGAGGGACTTGGGGGTCTAACTATGGCTACACCTTC. It is translated as CSVGGTWGSNYGYTF.

In this sample, this clone turned up a few times. The chain joins TRBV3-1 (or the pseudogene TRBV3-2) to TRBJ1-2, with D tentatively TRBD1 (5 bases). The germline V and J ends were trimmed by 4 bases and 8 bases, with 11 bases remaining between them. The CDR3 length is 12 residues. Germline CDR1 reads LGHDT; CDR2 reads YNNKEL (reference sequence). CDR3 region: CASSLGTRGYTF. CDR3 sequence (DNA): TGTGCCAGCAGCCTCGGGACTCGGGGCTACACCTTC.

This chain connects TRBV7-8 to TRBJ1-5, with TRBD1 matching over 9 bases. The J segment lost 9 bases and the V segment lost 3 bases, leaving 9 bases of the junction unmatched. The CDR3 spans 15 residues. Germline CDR1 is SGHVS and CDR2 is FQNEAQ. CDR3 loop: CASSFDRGGLGPQHF. The CDR3 DNA reads as TGTGCCAGCAGCTTTGACAGGGGGGGGTTAGGGCCCCAGCATTTT.